A single sample gave rise to the 11 T cell receptor beta chains below, sequenced in a study of blood T cell repertoires in COVID-19. The method was immunoSEQ multiplex PCR; TCRdb's version includes in-frame clones alone and lacks a portion of them. This sample has approximately 300,000 clones, with more than 75% found just once. Sequencing was carried out using PBMCs or T cells enriched from blood (not recorded which). All receptors derive from a woman under 30 who had recovered from COVID-19.

The J gene is TRBJ1-5, the V gene TRBV5-1; unclear D gene. Germline V gives CDR1 SGHRS, CDR2 YFSETQ. Trimming took 0 bases from V and 8 from J, leaving 12 bases between them. The CDR3 has 14 amino acids. CDR3 sequence: CASSLVSGNEPQHF. The DNA of the CDR3 is TGCGCCAGCAGCTTGGTGTCGGGAAATGAGCCCCAGCATTTT.

The table lists this clone with many counts. The chain joins TRBV7-8 to TRBJ1-1; perhaps TRBD1 as D (6 bases). The germline V gene has CDR1 SGHVS and CDR2 FQNEAQ. The CDR3 spans 13 residues. V lost 6 bases, J lost 5 bases, and 13 bases lay in between. CDR3 region: CASRGTPGTEAFF. The CDR3 DNA follows: TGTGCCAGCAGAGGGACACCGGGAACTGAAGCTTTCTTT.

This clone occurred a few times. This sequence joins TRBV6-1 and TRBJ1-4; D might be TRBD1 (6 bases). Per germline, CDR1 MNHNS and CDR2 SASEGT. This CDR3 contains 14 residues. Trimming removed 3 bases at V and 2 bases at J, with 7 bases between. CDR3 region: CASSEGATNEKLFF. CDR3 nucleotide sequence: TGTGCCAGCAGTGAGGGGGCGACTAATGAAAAACTGTTTTTT.

The chain links TRBV27 to TRBJ2-7; 10 bases are shared with TRBD1. V was clipped by 2 bases and J by 3 bases; unmatched bases: 19. From germline, CDR1 is MNHEY and CDR2 SMNVEV (reference sequence). The CDR3 runs to 20 residues. The CDR3 reads CASSLVNIVYNRDRGYEQYF. The CDR3 nucleotides are TGTGCCAGCAGTTTAGTGAACATAGTTTACAACCGGGACAGGGGCTACGAGCAGTACTTC.

The chain has TRBV7-7 and TRBJ1-1; D is uncertain. The germline V gene encodes CDR1 SSHAT and CDR2 FNYEAQ (reference sequence). The CDR3 sequence is 13 residues long. V lost 1 base and J 3 bases, leaving 6 bases between the germline ends. The CDR3 here is CASSLGLDTEAFF. CDR3 coding DNA: TGTGCCAGCAGCTTAGGACTGGACACTGAAGCTTTCTTT.

This clone was counted only a few times. The chain's CDR3 is CASSNSYEQYF. The CDR3 DNA sequence: TGTGCCAGCTCCAACTCCTACGAGCAGTACTTC. V usage is TRBV18 and J usage is TRBJ2-7; no reliable D call. The germline V gene has CDR1 KGHSH and CDR2 LQKENI. Deletions cut 6 bases from V and 0 bases from J, with 3 bases between. The CDR3 loop spans 11 amino acids.

This rearrangement joins TRBV28 to TRBJ1-1; the D is unclear. Between the trimmed V and J ends, which lost 3 bases and 1 base, there was a span of 6 bases. The CDR3 length is 13 residues. Per germline, CDR1 MDHEN and CDR2 SYDVKM. CDR3: CASSFYQNTEAFF. The DNA for the CDR3 is TGTGCCAGCAGTTTCTATCAGAACACTGAAGCTTTCTTT.

V gene TRBV19 combines with J gene TRBJ2-1; D is undetermined. The V end lost 2 bases, the J end lost 0 bases, and 8 bases lay between the germline ends. Looked up from germline, CDR1 is LNHDA and CDR2 is SQIVND (reference sequence). This CDR3 comprises 15 residues. Here the CDR3 reads CASSISLSSYNEQFF. The CDR3 nucleotides are TGTGCCAGTAGTATATCACTAAGCTCCTACAATGAGCAGTTCTTC.

J is TRBJ1-1 and V is TRBV6-4; unclear D gene. The CDR3 spans 13 residues. V lost 4 bases to trimming and J lost 1 base, with 7 bases between them. CDR1 is MRHNA, CDR2 SNTAGT, per germline. The CDR3 DNA reads as TGTGCCAGCAGTGCGGGGTGGAACACTGAAGCTTTCTTT. Amino acids: CASSAGWNTEAFF.

The chain links TRBV13 to TRBJ2-7; TRBD1 aligns across 7 bases. The length of the CDR3 is 14 residues. Germline V gives CDR1 PRHDT, CDR2 FYEKMQ (reference sequence). With 3 bases clipped from V and 3 bases from J, the junction kept 5 bases outside the gene matches. The CDR3 region is CASSFGTDYYEQYF. DNA of the CDR3: TGTGCCAGCAGCTTCGGGACAGACTACTACGAGCAGTACTTC.

V gene TRBV10-3 combines with J gene TRBJ2-2, with 8 bases fitting TRBD2. Germline V gene sequence: CDR1 ENHRY, CDR2 SYGVKD. Trimming cost V 3 bases and J 8 bases; bases outside gene matches: 11. The CDR3 sequence is 16 residues long. The CDR3 bases are TGTGCCATCAGTGACGGGACTAGGGTTGATGCAGGGGAGCTGTTTTTT. Residues: CAISDGTRVDAGELFF.